This T cell receptor (beta chain) was obtained from a study of vaccination and CD4 T cells after COVID-19. With the Oncomine TCR Beta short-read assay, DNA from cultured CD4+ T cells was sequenced. Genomic DNA was isolated from cultured CD4+ T cells. Using its own MiXCR run on the PCR reads, TCRdb lists one record per CDR3 protein. The profile shows some 15,000 distinct CDR3 sequences, approximately 52% of them singletons. With regard to this clonotype: Its antigen is still unknown.

Treatment of the sample: approximately nine-day PBMC culture with coronavirus spike peptide pools or control peptides (ViraFEST assay). The germline V and J ends were trimmed by 2 bases and 4 bases, with 12 bases remaining between them. Germline CDR1 ENHRY, CDR2 SYGVKD. This CDR3 has 15 residues. Material: CD4+ T cells from blood, cultured in vitro. The chain carries TRBV10-3 and TRBJ1-5; unclear D gene. The clonotype originates from a human donor who had recovered from COVID-19. CDR3 sequence (DNA): TGTGCCATCAGTGAGATAGGGCCTAATAATCAGCCCCAGCATTTT. This translates into CAISEIGPNNQPQHF.